This TCR beta chain was identified in a study of technical replicates of blood from a handful of donors. The length of the CDR3 is 17 residues. Germline lookup yields CDR1 SGHNT and CDR2 YYREEE (reference sequence). Trimming removed 4 bases from V and 1 base from J; junction bases left unmatched: 6. Here immunoSEQ multiplex PCR was the method, and the copy in TCRdb shows in-frame clones only, minus some. The sample contains 60,000 to 90,000 clones, roughly 97% of which appear only once. Sequences were obtained from T cells isolated from PBMCs. The source of this sequence is a human donor in good health. The chain employs TRBV5-4 and TRBJ2-6; 9 bases match TRBD1. The CDR3 region is CASSLRQGGSGANVLTF. The CDR3, as DNA: TGTGCCAGCAGCCTAAGACAGGGGGGGTCTGGGGCCAACGTCCTGACTTTC.